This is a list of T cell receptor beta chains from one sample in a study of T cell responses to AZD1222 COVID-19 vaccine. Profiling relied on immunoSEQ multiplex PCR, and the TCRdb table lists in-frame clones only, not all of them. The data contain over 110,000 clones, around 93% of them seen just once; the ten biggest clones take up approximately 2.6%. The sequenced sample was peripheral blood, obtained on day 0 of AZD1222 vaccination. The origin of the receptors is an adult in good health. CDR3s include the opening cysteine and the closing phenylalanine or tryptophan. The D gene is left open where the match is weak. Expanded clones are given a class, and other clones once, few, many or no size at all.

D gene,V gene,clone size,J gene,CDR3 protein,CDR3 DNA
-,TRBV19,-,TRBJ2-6,CASSSSGANVLTF,TGTGCCAGTAGTTCGTCGGGGGCCAACGTCCTGACTTTC
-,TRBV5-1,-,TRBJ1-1,CASSWGQGDLMNTEAFF,TGCGCCAGCAGCTGGGGTCAGGGAGACCTCATGAACACTGAAGCTTTCTTT
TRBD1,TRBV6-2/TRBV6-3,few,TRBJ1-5,CASSYSGQGVVSNQPQHF,TGTGCCAGCAGTTACTCCGGACAGGGCGTGGTGAGCAATCAGCCCCAGCATTTT
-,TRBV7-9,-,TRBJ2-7,CASSLVGALASSYEQYF,TGTGCCAGCAGCTTAGTAGGGGCTTTGGCCAGCTCCTACGAGCAGTACTTC
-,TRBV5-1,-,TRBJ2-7,CASSKDRQGDEQYF,TGCGCCAGCAGCAAGGACCGGCAAGGTGACGAGCAGTACTTC
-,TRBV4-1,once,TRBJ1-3,CASSQGQRNTIYF,TGCGCCAGCAGCCAAGGACAGCGAAACACCATATATTTT
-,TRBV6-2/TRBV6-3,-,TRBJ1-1,CASSYSTGTEAFF,TGTGCCAGCAGTTACTCTACAGGGACTGAAGCTTTCTTT
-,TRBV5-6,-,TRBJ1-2,CASSTSTRGPTTNYGYTF,TGTGCCAGCAGCACTAGCACCAGGGGACCGACGACTAACTATGGCTACACCTTC
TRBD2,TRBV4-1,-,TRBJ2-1,CASSPGLAAPKNPYNEQFF,TGCGCCAGCAGCCCGGGACTAGCGGCCCCGAAAAACCCCTACAATGAGCAGTTCTTC
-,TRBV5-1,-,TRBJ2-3,CASSFSTDTQYF,TGCGCCAGCAGCTTTAGCACAGATACGCAGTATTTT
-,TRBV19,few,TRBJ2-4,CASSDSGLAKNIQYF,TGTGCCAGTAGCGATTCGGGGCTAGCAAAAAACATTCAGTACTTC
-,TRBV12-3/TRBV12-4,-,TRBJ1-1,CASSLISQTEAFF,TGTGCCAGCAGTTTAATTAGTCAGACTGAAGCTTTCTTT
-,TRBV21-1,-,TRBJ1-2,CASSKNLAGGDYGYTF,TGTGCCAGCAGCAAAAATTTGGCAGGGGGTGACTATGGCTACACCTTC
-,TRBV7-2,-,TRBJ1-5,CASSLTGYQPQHF,TGTGCCAGCAGCTTGACGGGGTATCAGCCCCAGCATTTT
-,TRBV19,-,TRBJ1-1,CASRSFTEAFF,TGTGCCAGTAGAAGTTTCACTGAAGCTTTCTTT
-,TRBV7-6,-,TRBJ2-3,CASSLFSRFGADTQYF,TGTGCCAGCAGCTTATTTAGCCGTTTTGGCGCAGATACGCAGTATTTT
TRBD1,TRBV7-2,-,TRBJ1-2,CASSLEGARYYGYTF,TGTGCCAGCAGCTTGGAGGGGGCTAGATACTATGGCTACACCTTC